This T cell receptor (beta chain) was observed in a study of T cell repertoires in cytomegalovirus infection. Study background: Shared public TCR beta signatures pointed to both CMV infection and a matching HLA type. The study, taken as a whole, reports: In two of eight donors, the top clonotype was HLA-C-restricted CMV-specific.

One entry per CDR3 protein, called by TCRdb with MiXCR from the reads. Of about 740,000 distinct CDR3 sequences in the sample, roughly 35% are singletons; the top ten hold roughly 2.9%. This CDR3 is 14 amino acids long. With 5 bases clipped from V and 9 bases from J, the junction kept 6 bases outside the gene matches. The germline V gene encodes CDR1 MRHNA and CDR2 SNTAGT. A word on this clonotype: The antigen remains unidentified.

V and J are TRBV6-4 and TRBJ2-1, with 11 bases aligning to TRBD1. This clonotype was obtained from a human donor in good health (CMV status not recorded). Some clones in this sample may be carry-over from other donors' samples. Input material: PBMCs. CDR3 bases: TGTGCCAGCAGTCCCGGGACAGGGGGTATTGAGCAGTTCTTC. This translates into CASSPGTGGIEQFF.